The 5 T cell receptor beta chains presented below share a single source sample, sequenced in a study of blood T cell repertoires in COVID-19. Using immunoSEQ multiplex PCR, the repertoire was profiled, and TCRdb retains in-frame clones only, with some absent. The repertoire consists of fewer than 200,000 clones, with 88% occurring once and the leading ten covering roughly 9%. Sequencing used PBMCs or T cells enriched from blood (not recorded which). The receptor set was obtained from a woman aged 18-30 years who had recovered from COVID-19.

This clone was detected only once. The chain recombines TRBV3-1 (or the pseudogene TRBV3-2) with TRBJ2-3, with D tentatively TRBD2 (6 bases). The CDR3 length is 16 residues. V lost 5 bases, J lost 0 bases, and 15 bases lay in between. Germline V gene lookup returns CDR1 LGHDT and CDR2 YNNKEL (reference sequence). The chain's CDR3 is CASSGRLGPSTDTQYF. The CDR3, as DNA: TGTGCCAGCAGCGGCCGACTAGGGCCCAGCACAGATACGCAGTATTTT.

J is TRBJ2-7 and V is TRBV14, with D possibly matching TRBD2 (5 bases). V lost 4 bases and J 3 bases, leaving 7 bases between the germline ends. Germline V CDR1 and CDR2: SGHDN, FVKESK. The CDR3 is made up of 12 amino acids. CDR3 amino acids: CASSPTSYEQYF. The CDR3 DNA sequence: TGTGCCAGCAGCCCTACTAGCTACGAGCAGTACTTC.

The V call is TRBV9, the J call TRBJ2-1; possible D gene TRBD2, 5 bases. CDR1 and CDR2 (germline): SGDLS, YYNGEE. Trimming removed 4 bases from V and 8 bases from J, with 13 bases in between. The CDR3 sequence is 13 residues long. The CDR3 protein is CASSPRPGDEQFF. The CDR3 DNA reads TGTGCCAGCAGCCCCCGACCCGGGGATGAGCAGTTCTTC.

This clone was recorded only once. The J gene is TRBJ2-3, the V gene TRBV5-6; 10 bases align to TRBD1. Germline CDR1 and CDR2: SGHDT and YYEEEE. V shed 4 bases, J shed 4 bases, and the junction held 12 bases outside the gene matches. The CDR3 length is 17 residues. For the CDR3, the DNA is TGTGCCAGCAGCCTGGGCGCCGGGACAGGGGTTCCAGATACGCAGTATTTT. As protein: CASSLGAGTGVPDTQYF.

The V gene is TRBV6-1, the J gene TRBJ2-7; 7 bases are a match to TRBD2. Germline CDR1 MNHNS, CDR2 SASEGT. V was clipped by 1 base and J by 0 bases; unmatched bases: 3. The CDR3 totals 15 residues. The CDR3 DNA reads TGTGCCAGCAGTGAAGGGGAGGGGACCTCCTACGAGCAGTACTTC. Protein sequence: CASSEGEGTSYEQYF.